Sequencing of this T cell receptor (beta chain) was carried out in a study of regulatory T cells in long-lasting Graves disease. This clonotype was counted ten times or more. Germline CDR1 reads MNHNS; CDR2 reads SASEGT. The V gene lost 8 bases and the J gene lost 5 bases, with 15 bases spanning the gap. The CDR3 loop spans 14 amino acids. According to the study, TCR beta libraries were built with iRepertoire HTBI primers and CDR3-region Arm-PCR. TCRdb processed the multiplex PCR reads anew with MiXCR; each CDR3 protein has one entry. The profile shows over 350,000 distinct CDR3 sequences, roughly 15% of them singletons. Stated time point: newly diagnosed GD, antithyroid drugs for less than 3 months. Preparation of the TCR library used RNA extracted from PBMCs. Separately, the same data were catalogued under a study of T cells in Graves' hyperthyroidism and ophthalmopathy.

The TCR sequence derives from a woman aged 40 to 50 with Graves disease. This sample comprised peripheral blood mononuclear cells (PBMCs), obtained at new diagnosis, from a patient treated with antithyroid drugs. This chain connects TRBV6-1 to TRBJ1-4; a weak D match, TRBD1 (6 bases). The CDR3 region has the DNA TGTGCCAGCCGGATGGACAGCTCCAATGAAAAACTGTTTTTT. It codes for CASRMDSSNEKLFF.